This T cell receptor beta chain was identified during a study of blood T cells in healthy people across ages (dated by TCRdb to 2013 to 2016). About the study as a whole: In model experiments, template switching captured roughly one uniquely barcoded TCR beta cDNA molecule for every two T cells. Age-related changes in TCR beta repertoire diversity were measured in the study by deep sequencing normalized with unique cDNA molecular identifiers. The donors were divided into four age groups: young (average around 16 years), middle-aged (almost 40), aged (under 70) and long-lived (roughly 86). To avoid experimental bias, donors of different ages were randomly spread across the sequencing lanes. Using the same blood draw, the study looked at two additional independent replicas of 1 million unique cDNA reads for two donors, one aged 18 to 30 and the other aged 80 or older. Study-wide findings and limitations: Because the CMV infection status of the donors was unknown, age-related changes in expanded clonotypes may potentially have been confounded. Estimates of total diversity from one million sequenced T cells were regarded as lower bounds and underestimates. Observed TCR beta diversity per million T cells fell roughly linearly with age, and a significant reduction was already apparent by age around 36. There was a strong correlation between observed TCR beta diversity and the percentage of naive T cells measured by flow cytometry. Compared with the aged group, the long-lived group had more naive CD4+ T cells, fewer expanded clones and increased TCR diversity, a pattern suggesting age selection. Because profiling used bulk unsorted PBMCs, naive and antigen-experienced compartments could not be compared conclusively.

Remarks on this clonotype: It lacks a known antigen. No per-base quality is available; no much larger clone lies one base away.

The roughly 39 donors, aged about 6 to 90 years, were systemically healthy Caucasian individuals from Russia. Each donor gave about 11 milliliters of peripheral blood, drawn into EDTA-treated Vacutainer tubes. PBMCs were isolated by Ficoll-Paque density-gradient centrifugation, with at least 6.5 million obtained per sample. Trizol reagent was used to extract total RNA from PBMCs, with at least 6 micrograms per sample. For every donor, an aliquot of PBMCs went through flow cytometry to measure the percentages of naive CD45RAhigh/CD27high T cells. From its cysteine to its phenylalanine, the CDR3 spans 12 amino acids. Only the CDR3 region is kept as DNA, spanning 36 bases read in frame from base 1. Deletion took 6 bases off V and 5 bases off J, with a span of 10 bases between the germline ends. The germline V gene yields SNHLY for CDR1 and FYNNEI for CDR2. The library relied on 5' RACE. TCRdb names Illumina HiSeq 2500 as the instrument used. A second PCR of about 7 to 12 cycles was run with a J-beta primer mix and a sample-barcoded 5' primer. A template-switch 5' adaptor carrying 12 random nucleotides introduced a unique molecular identifier onto each TCR beta cDNA molecule. Each sample yielded at least 2.5 million CDR3-containing paired-end reads. First-strand cDNA was synthesized from all RNA with the Mint cDNA synthesis kit, primed by a TRBC-specific oligonucleotide. All cDNA was treated with uracil-DNA glycosylase and then went through a first 18-cycle PCR with the universal primers M1SS and BC2_uni_R. For the original study's pipeline: Each sample was normalized by randomly selecting 1 million high-quality reads, each carrying a distinct molecular identifier. Reads with shared molecular identifiers were discarded instead of being binned into consensus sequences. MiTCR, run with a Q25 quality threshold and the strictest error-elimination algorithm, handled CDR3 identification, clonotype clustering and error correction. A nonparametric unseen species model using Euler transformation provided a lower-bound estimate of total TCR beta diversity. TCRdb cleaned the public reads at Q25 with fastp, built clones with MiXCR and kept in-frame beta chains. A single entry per CDR3 protein holds the most common genes and DNA from its merged rows. These V and J calls derive from TCRdb rather than the authors' analysis. The sample contains about 1 million distinct CDR3 sequences, under 45% of them found a single time. The ten most abundant clones make up under 20% of the sample.

Sequenced: blood. This chain joins TRBV2 to TRBJ1-1; tentative D gene TRBD1, with 6 bases matching. The sequence was collected from a woman aged 55-69 years in good health. Here the CDR3 is given as CASRSGDTEAFF. The base sequence is TGTGCCAGCAGATCAGGGGATACTGAAGCTTTCTTT.